This is a list of T cell receptor beta chains from one sample in a study of shared clonotypes between healthy human individuals. Assay: immunoSEQ multiplex PCR; the TCRdb copy retains only in-frame clones and omits some. The top ten clones hold around 13% of a sample with about 520,000 clones, approximately 82% of them seen once. The sequenced sample consisted of PBMCs. These receptors came from a woman in her thirties or forties in good health. Some clones in this sample may be carry-over from other donors' samples. The conserved cysteine and the conserved F or W are not part of the CDR3 here. Each record gives: J gene, V gene, CDR3 protein.

TRBJ2-1,TRBV18,ASSPQSGTTYNEQF
TRBJ2-1,TRBV5-1,ASSGTRGGGPGNEQF
TRBJ2-7,TRBV21-1,ASSKGNRDQTSCEQY
TRBJ2-5,TRBV28,ASSVLASGETQY
TRBJ1-3,TRBV10-3,AISERAGPSGNTIY
TRBJ1-2,TRBV19,ASKDRGDVGYT
TRBJ2-7,TRBV28,ASSTGTTVYEQY
TRBJ2-1,TRBV29-1,SVPSAGGINEQF
TRBJ2-5,TRBV4-2,ASSQDRLRTGKETQY
TRBJ1-2,TRBV19,ASRRDRFSGYT
TRBJ2-1,TRBV7-3,ASSLWTSNNEQF
TRBJ2-3,TRBV5-1,ASSDLAGETDTQY
TRBJ1-2,TRBV29-1,SVEGGGRYGYT
TRBJ2-3,TRBV9,ASSAGGDDTQY
TRBJ2-7,TRBV7-2,ASSLLAGYEQY
TRBJ1-1,TRBV2,ASRTGGWGLNTEAF
TRBJ1-1,TRBV20-1,SVDRAEAF
TRBJ2-7,TRBV11-2,ASSLAPQGTYEQY
TRBJ2-5,TRBV7-9,ASSLGQIQETQY
TRBJ2-2,TRBV7-6,ASSSSPGQGFSGELF
TRBJ2-5,TRBV29-1,SVTGTAQETQY
TRBJ2-4,TRBV15,ATSSYREDIQY
TRBJ2-3,TRBV5-4,ASSSRLAAGTDTQY
TRBJ1-2,TRBV11-2,ASSLDTGNYGYT
TRBJ1-5,TRBV28,ASSWGRQLYSNQPQH
TRBJ1-3,TRBV6-5,ASSYGTAGNTIY
TRBJ2-1,TRBV4-1,ASSPGRADYNEQF
TRBJ2-1,TRBV19,ASSMGVNSYNEQF
TRBJ1-6,TRBV5-4,ASSLGDRNSPLH
TRBJ2-1,TRBV2,ASTADRGREQF
TRBJ2-7,TRBV11-1,ASSLARQVPKQY
TRBJ2-6,TRBV7-3,ASSLTAGESSGANVLT
TRBJ2-1,TRBV6-1,ASTRQGASYNEQF
TRBJ2-5,TRBV7-2,ASSLVSRLETQY
TRBJ2-7,TRBV11-2,ASSLGRTSDPYEQY
TRBJ2-1,TRBV11-3,ASSPRGGELYNEQF
TRBJ2-7,TRBV25-1,ASSDRGRDEQY
TRBJ1-2,TRBV18,ASSGTGGANGYT
TRBJ1-3,TRBV30,AWSSHSGNTIY
TRBJ2-7,TRBV5-1,ASSLEPGSTNEQY
TRBJ1-5,TRBV6-1,ATTGANQPQH
TRBJ1-1,TRBV6-6,ASSYALKNTEAF
TRBJ2-5,TRBV10-1,ASSEFSGGGRWETQY
TRBJ2-2,TRBV10-2,ASSDSGELF